This T cell receptor beta chain was profiled in a study of spatial heterogeneity in lung cancer. Across the study: Tumor regions showed TCR transcript counts that correlated strongly with a T cell module score from matched bulk RNA-seq. Findings of the study overall: How many expanded intratumoral alpha and beta TCRs were present tracked the tumor mutation count, which was a count of nonsynonymous mutations.

Stated time point: sample taken at primary tumor resection. Remarks on this clonotype: Its antigen is unidentified. Since the library was made to target alpha chains, this beta chain is a stray read and its abundance is not meaningful.

This CDR3 region has 15 residues. The germline V gene encodes CDR1 SGHVS and CDR2 FNYEAQ. Trimming cost V 4 bases and J 4 bases, with 14 bases left between them. TCRdb recomputed calls from the 5' RACE reads with MiXCR, one row per CDR3 protein. The sample consists of about 18,000 distinct CDR3 sequences, approximately 10% of them appearing once. This sequence originates from a female donor with early-stage non-small cell lung cancer. The source material was lung tumor tissue, sampled at surgery. This rearrangement joins TRBV7-6 to TRBJ2-1; D uncertain. CDR3 residues: CASSSARGTYNEQFF. For the CDR3, the DNA is TGTGCCAGCAGCTCCGCCCGAGGTACATACAATGAGCAGTTCTTC.